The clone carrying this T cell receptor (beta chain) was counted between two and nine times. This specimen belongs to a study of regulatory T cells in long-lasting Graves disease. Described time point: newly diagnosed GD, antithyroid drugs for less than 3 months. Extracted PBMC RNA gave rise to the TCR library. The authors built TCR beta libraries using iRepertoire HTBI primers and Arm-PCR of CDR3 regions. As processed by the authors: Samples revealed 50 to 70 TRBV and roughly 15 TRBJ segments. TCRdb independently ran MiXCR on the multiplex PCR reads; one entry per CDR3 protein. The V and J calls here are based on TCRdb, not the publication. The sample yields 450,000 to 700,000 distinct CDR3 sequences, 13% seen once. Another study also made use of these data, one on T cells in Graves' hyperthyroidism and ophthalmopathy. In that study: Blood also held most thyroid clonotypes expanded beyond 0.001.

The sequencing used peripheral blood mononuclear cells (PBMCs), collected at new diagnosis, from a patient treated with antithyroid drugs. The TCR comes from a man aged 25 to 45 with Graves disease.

In DNA, the CDR3 is TGTGCCAGCTCACTCTCCCCGGGGCAGCCTGGCTCCTACGAGCAGTACTTC. Its translation is CASSLSPGQPGSYEQYF. The V and J genes are TRBV18 and TRBJ2-7; D is possibly TRBD1 or TRBD2 (5 bases each). V was pared by 4 bases and J by 0 bases, with 19 bases between. Looked up from germline, CDR1 is KGHSH and CDR2 is LQKENI. CDR3 length equals 17 residues.